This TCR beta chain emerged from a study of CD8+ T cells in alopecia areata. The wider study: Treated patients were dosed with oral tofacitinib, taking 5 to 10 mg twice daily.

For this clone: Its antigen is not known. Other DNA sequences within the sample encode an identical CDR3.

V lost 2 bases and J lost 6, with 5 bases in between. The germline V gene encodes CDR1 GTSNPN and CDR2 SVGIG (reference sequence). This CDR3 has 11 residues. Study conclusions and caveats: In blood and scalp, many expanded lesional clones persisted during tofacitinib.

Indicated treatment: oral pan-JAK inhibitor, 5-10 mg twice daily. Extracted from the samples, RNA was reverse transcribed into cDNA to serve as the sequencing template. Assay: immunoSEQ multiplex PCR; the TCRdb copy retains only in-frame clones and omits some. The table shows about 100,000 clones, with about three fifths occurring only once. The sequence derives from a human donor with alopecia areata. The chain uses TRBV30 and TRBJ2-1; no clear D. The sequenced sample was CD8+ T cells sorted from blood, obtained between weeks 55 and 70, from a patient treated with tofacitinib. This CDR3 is CAWSPGNEQFF. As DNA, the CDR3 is TGTGCCTGGAGTCCGGGCAATGAGCAGTTCTTC.